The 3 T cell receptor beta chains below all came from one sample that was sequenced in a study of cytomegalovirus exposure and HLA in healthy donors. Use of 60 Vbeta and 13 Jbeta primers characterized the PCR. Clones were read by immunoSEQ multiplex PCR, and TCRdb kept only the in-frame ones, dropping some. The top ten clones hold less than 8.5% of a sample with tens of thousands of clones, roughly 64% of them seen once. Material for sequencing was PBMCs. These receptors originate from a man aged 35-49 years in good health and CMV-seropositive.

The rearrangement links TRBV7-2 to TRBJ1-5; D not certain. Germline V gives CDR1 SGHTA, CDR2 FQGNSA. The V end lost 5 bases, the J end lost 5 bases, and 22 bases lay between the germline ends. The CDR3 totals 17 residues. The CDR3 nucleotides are TGTGCCAGCAGCCTCACGGGAAGAGGCCCCCACCATCAGCCCCAGCATTTT. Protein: CASSLTGRGPHHQPQHF.

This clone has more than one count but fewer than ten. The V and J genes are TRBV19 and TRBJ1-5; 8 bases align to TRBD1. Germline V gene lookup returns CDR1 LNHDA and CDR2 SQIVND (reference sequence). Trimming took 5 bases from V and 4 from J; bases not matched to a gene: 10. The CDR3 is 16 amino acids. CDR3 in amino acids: CASSLTRQGRNQPQHF. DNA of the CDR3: TGTGCCAGTAGTCTAACTAGACAGGGGAGGAATCAGCCCCAGCATTTT.

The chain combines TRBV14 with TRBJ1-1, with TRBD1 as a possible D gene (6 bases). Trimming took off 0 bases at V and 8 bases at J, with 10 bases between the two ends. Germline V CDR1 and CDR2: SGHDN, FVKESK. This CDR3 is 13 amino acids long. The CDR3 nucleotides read TGTGCCAGCAGCCAAGATTTGGGGGCCGAAGCTTTCTTT. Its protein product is CASSQDLGAEAFF.